This TCR beta chain emerged from a study of blood T cell repertoires in COVID-19. Study as a whole: Sites in the United States, Italy and Spain provided acute and convalescent COVID-19 samples.

Per the original data handling: Estimated nucleated cell counts came from reference gene primer amplification. TCRdb's table, derived via immunoSEQ multiplex PCR, lists solely in-frame clones and lacks some. The DNA gave D and trimming, while V, J and clone size come from that table. The table has 380,000 or so clones, 80% to 90% seen once. Participant ages covered roughly 18 to 89 years across about two dozen US areas. The recovered donors of Cohort 3 showed two negative PCRs, clearance, or symptom resolution. V shed 1 base, J shed 7 bases, and the junction held 6 bases outside the gene matches. Germline CDR1 SGHAT, CDR2 FQNNGV. The CDR3 consists of 14 residues.

The receptor was isolated from a man aged 25-45 years who had recovered from COVID-19. This chain links TRBV11-2 with TRBJ1-2; 7 nucleotides align to TRBD1. The source material was PBMCs or T cells enriched from blood (not recorded which). As DNA, the CDR3 is TGTGCCAGCAGCTTAGCCCCCACAGGGGCTGGCTACACCTTC. It encodes CASSLAPTGAGYTF.